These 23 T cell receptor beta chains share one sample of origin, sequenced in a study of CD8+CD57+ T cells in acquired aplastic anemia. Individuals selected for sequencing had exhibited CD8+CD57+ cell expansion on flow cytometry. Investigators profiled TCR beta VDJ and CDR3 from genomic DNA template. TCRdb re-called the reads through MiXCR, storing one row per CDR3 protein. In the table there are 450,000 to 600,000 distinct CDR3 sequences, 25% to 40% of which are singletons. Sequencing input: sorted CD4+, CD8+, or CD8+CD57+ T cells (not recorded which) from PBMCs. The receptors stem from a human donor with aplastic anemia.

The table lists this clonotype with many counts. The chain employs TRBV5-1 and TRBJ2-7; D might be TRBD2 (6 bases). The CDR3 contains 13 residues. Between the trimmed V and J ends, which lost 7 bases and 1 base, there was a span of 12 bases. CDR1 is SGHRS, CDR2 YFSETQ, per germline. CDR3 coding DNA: TGCGCCAGCGGTTCGGGGGTATCCTACGAGCAGTACTTC. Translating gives CASGSGVSYEQYF.

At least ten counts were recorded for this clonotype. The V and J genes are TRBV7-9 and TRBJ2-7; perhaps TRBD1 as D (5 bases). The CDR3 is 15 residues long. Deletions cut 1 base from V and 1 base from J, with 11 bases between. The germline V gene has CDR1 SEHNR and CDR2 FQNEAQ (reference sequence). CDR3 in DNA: TGTGCCAGCAGCTTAGGACAGAATCCATCCTACGAGCAGTACTTC. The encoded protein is CASSLGQNPSYEQYF.

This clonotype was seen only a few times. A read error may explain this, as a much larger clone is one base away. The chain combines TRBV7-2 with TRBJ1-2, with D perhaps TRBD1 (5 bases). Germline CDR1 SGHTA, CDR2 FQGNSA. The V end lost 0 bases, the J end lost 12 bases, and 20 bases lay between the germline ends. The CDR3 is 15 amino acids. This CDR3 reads CASSLAMQGESGHTF. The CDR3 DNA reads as TGTGCCAGCAGCTTAGCGATGCAGGGCGAGAGCGGCCACACCTTC.

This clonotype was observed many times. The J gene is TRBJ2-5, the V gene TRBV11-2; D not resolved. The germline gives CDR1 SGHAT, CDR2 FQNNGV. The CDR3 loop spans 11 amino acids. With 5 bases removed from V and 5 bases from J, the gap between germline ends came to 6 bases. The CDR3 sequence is CASSPMETQYF. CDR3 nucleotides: TGTGCCAGCAGCCCAATGGAGACCCAGTACTTC.

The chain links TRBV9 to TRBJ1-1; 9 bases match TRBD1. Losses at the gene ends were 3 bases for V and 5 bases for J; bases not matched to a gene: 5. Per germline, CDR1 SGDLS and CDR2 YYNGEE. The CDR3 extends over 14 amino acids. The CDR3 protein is CASSAAGTGTEAFF. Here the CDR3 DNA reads TGTGCCAGCAGCGCCGCCGGGACAGGGACTGAAGCTTTCTTT.

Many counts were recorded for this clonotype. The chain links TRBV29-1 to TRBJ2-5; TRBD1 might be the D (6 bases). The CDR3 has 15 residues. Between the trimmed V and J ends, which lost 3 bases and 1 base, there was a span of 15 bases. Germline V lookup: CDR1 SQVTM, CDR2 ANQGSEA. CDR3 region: CSVEDARTAQETQYF. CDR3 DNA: TGCAGCGTTGAGGACGCGAGGACAGCCCAAGAGACCCAGTACTTC.

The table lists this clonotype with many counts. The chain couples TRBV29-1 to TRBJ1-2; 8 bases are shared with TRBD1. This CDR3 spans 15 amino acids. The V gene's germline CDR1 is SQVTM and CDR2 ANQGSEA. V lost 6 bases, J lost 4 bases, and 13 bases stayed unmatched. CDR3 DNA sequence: TGCAGCGTCCCGGCGGGCAGGGGGCGCTTCTATGGCTACACCTTC. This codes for CSVPAGRGRFYGYTF.

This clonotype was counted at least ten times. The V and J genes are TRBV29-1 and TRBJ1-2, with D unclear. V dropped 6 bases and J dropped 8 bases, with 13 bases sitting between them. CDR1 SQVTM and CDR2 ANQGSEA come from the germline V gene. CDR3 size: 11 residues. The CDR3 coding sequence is TGCAGCGTGGATCACCGACGGGGCTACACCTTC. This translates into CSVDHRRGYTF.

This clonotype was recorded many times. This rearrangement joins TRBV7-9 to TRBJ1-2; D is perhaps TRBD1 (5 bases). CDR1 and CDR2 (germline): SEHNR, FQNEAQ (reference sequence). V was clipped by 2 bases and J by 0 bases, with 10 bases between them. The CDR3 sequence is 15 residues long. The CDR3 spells CASSLSDRPNYGYTF. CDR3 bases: TGTGCCAGCAGCTTAAGTGACAGACCTAACTATGGCTACACCTTC.

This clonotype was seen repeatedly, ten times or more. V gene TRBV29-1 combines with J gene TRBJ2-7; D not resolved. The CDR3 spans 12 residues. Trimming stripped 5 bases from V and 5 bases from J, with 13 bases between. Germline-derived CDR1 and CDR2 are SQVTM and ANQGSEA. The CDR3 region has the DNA TGCAGCGTTTCGACTGTTGGGAACGAGCAGTACTTC. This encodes CSVSTVGNEQYF.

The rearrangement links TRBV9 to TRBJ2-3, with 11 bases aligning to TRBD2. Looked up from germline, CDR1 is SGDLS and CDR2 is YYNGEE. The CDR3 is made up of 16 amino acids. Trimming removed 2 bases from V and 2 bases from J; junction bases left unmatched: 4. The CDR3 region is CASSVTSGGNTDTQYF. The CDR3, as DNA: TGTGCCAGCAGCGTCACTAGCGGGGGAAACACAGATACGCAGTATTTT.

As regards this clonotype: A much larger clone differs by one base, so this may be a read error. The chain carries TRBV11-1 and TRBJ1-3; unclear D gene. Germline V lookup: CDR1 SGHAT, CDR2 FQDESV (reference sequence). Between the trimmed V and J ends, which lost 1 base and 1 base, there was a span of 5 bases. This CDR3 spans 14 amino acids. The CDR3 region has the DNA TGTGCCAGCAGCTTAGTCGGGTCTGGAAACACCATATATTTT. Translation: CASSLVGSGNTIYF.

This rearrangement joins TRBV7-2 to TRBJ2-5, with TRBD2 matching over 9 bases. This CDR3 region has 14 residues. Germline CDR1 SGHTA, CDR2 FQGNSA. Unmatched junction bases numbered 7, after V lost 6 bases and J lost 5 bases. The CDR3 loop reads CASRIAGAGETQYF. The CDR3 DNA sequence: TGTGCCAGCAGAATAGCGGGGGCGGGTGAGACCCAGTACTTC.

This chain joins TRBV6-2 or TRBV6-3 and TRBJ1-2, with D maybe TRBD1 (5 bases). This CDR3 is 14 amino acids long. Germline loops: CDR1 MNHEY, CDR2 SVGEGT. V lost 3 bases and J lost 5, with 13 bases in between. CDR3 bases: TGTGCCAGCAGTTATGCGGGGGAAACATATGGCTACACCTTC. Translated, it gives CASSYAGETYGYTF.

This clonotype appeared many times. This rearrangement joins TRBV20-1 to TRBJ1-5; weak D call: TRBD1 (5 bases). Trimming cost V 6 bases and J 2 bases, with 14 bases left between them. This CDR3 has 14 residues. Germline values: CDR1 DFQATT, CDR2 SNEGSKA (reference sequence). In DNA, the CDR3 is TGCAGTGCGAGCCCGGGGGAGGGCAATCAGCCCCAGCATTTT. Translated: CSASPGEGNQPQHF.

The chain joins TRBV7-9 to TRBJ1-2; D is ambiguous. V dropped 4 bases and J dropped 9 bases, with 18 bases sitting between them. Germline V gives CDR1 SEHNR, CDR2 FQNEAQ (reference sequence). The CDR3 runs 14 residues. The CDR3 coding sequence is TGTGCCAGCAGCTCCCCAACCTCGACAAGACGCTACACCTTC. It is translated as CASSSPTSTRRYTF.

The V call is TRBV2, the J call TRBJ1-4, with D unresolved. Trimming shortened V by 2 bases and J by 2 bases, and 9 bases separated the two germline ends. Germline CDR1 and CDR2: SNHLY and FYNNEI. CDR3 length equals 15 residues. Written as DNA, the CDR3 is TGTGCCAGCAGTGAACTAGGTCAGACTAATGAAAAACTGTTTTTT. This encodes CASSELGQTNEKLFF.

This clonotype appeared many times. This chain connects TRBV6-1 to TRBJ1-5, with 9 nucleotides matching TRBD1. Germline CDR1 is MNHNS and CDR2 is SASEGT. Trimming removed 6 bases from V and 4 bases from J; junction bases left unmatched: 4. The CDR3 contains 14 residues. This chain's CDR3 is CASRRTGANQPQHF. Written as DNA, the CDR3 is TGTGCCAGCAGGAGGACAGGGGCTAATCAGCCCCAGCATTTT.

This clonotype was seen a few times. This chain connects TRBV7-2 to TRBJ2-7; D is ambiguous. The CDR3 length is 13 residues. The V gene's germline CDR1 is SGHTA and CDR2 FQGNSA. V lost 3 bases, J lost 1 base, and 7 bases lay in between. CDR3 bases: TGTGCCAGCAGCTTTAAAACATCCTACGAGCAGTACTTC. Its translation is CASSFKTSYEQYF.

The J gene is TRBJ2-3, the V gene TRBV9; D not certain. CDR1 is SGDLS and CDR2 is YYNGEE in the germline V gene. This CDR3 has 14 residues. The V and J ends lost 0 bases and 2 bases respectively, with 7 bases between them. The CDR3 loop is CASSVEGSTDTQYF. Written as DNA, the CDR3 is TGTGCCAGCAGCGTAGAAGGGTCCACAGATACGCAGTATTTT.

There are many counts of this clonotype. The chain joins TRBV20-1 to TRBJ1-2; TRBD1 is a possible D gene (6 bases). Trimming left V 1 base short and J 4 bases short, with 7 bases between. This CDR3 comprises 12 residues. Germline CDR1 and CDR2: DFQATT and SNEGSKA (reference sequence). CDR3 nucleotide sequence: TGCAGTGCTAGAGCAGGGGCCTATGGCTACACCTTC. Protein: CSARAGAYGYTF.

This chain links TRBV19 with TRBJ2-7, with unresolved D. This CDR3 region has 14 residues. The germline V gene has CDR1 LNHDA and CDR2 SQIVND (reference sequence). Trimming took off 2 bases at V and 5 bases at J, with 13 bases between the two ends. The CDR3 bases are TGTGCCAGTAGTATATCAGGTGCATTCAACGAGCAGTACTTC. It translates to CASSISGAFNEQYF.

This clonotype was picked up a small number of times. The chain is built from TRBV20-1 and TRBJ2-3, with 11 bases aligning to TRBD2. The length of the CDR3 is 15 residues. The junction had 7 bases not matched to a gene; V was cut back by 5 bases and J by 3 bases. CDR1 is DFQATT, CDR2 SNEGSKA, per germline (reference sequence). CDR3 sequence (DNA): TGCAGTGCTGTGGATAGCGGGAGGGGAACAGATACGCAGTATTTT. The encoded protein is CSAVDSGRGTDTQYF.